This T cell receptor (beta chain) was retrieved from a study of blood T cell repertoires in COVID-19. Sequenced by immunoSEQ multiplex PCR; TCRdb stores in-frame clones only, minus some. The sample carries 430,000 or so clones, approximately 90% recorded once. This CDR3 is built from 14 residues. CDR1 and CDR2 (germline): WSHSY, SAAADI. Trimming removed 2 bases from V and 6 bases from J, with 13 bases in between. The receptor was isolated from a woman aged 40 to 50 who had recovered from COVID-19. The rearrangement joins TRBV10-2 to TRBJ1-1; D not resolved. The specimen was PBMCs or T cells enriched from blood (not recorded which). The CDR3 nucleotides read TGCGCCAGCAGTGAGGGCTCCCGTTTGTCTGAAGCTTTCTTT. Protein sequence: CASSEGSRLSEAFF.